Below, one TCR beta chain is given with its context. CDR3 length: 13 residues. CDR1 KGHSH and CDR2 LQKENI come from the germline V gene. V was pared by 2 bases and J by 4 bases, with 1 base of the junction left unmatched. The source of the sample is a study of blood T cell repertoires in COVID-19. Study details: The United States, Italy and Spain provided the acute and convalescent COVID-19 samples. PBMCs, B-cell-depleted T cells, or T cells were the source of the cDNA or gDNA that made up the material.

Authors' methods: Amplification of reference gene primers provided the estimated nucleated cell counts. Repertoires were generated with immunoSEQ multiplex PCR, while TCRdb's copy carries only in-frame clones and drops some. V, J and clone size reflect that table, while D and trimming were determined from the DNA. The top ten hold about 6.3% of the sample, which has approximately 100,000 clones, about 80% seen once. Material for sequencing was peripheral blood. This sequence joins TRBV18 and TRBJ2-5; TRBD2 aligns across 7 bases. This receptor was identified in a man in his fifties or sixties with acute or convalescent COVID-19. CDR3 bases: TGTGCCAGCTCACCAGCGGGGGTAGAGACCCAGTACTTC. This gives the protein CASSPAGVETQYF.